A selection of T cell receptor beta chains follows, all from one sample in a study of shared clonotypes between healthy human individuals. Produced via immunoSEQ multiplex PCR; TCRdb's table is partial and in-frame only. This table holds roughly 2.4 million clones, around 95% found once. Sequencing used naive CD4+ T cells sorted from blood. The receptors shown here come from a man aged 18 to 30 in good health. The conserved cysteine and the conserved F or W are not part of the CDR3 here. Each record gives: CDR3 protein, CDR3 length, V gene.

cdr3_aa: ASSGGSANTGELF; cdr3_length: 13; v_call: TRBV19
cdr3_aa: ASSGQGGPNYGYT; cdr3_length: 13; v_call: TRBV6-1
cdr3_aa: ASSAKTGNTGELF; cdr3_length: 13; v_call: TRBV6-5
cdr3_aa: ASSSPAYGYT; cdr3_length: 10; v_call: TRBV28
cdr3_aa: ASSYSPRGGSYEQY; cdr3_length: 14; v_call: TRBV6-5
cdr3_aa: ASSPLITDYEQY; cdr3_length: 12; v_call: TRBV5-1
cdr3_aa: ASTTQGYRTDTQY; cdr3_length: 13; v_call: TRBV5-1
cdr3_aa: ASSADSFYGYT; cdr3_length: 11; v_call: TRBV7-9
cdr3_aa: ASTGGAFSYEQY; cdr3_length: 12; v_call: TRBV6-5
cdr3_aa: ASSYTGGKTDTQY; cdr3_length: 13; v_call: TRBV2
cdr3_aa: ASSRRTTMEVHEQF; cdr3_length: 14; v_call: TRBV7-9
cdr3_aa: ASSLPGTGASYEQY; cdr3_length: 14; v_call: TRBV5-1
cdr3_aa: ASSPSVYEQY; cdr3_length: 10; v_call: TRBV6-6
cdr3_aa: ASSRTGTDYGYT; cdr3_length: 12; v_call: TRBV6-5
cdr3_aa: ASRDPGQPNTEAF; cdr3_length: 13; v_call: TRBV2
cdr3_aa: ASSLAGVQPTDTQY; cdr3_length: 14; v_call: TRBV5-1
cdr3_aa: ASSWTGDRELF; cdr3_length: 11; v_call: TRBV5-6
cdr3_aa: ASSGLGEQY; cdr3_length: 9; v_call: TRBV27
cdr3_aa: ASSTFSTGGEKLF; cdr3_length: 13; v_call: TRBV6-1
cdr3_aa: ASSEDRGWFKDTQY; cdr3_length: 14; v_call: TRBV5-1
cdr3_aa: ASSSGTAPGYGYT; cdr3_length: 13; v_call: TRBV6-5
cdr3_aa: ASRIIGRDGELF; cdr3_length: 12; v_call: TRBV5-1
cdr3_aa: SQGGHSTDTQY; cdr3_length: 11; v_call: TRBV29-1
cdr3_aa: ASSPVMISRGSPLH; cdr3_length: 14; v_call: TRBV27